The following is a T cell receptor beta chain sequence with its context. Amplification targeted TCR beta CDR3 regions from RNA transcripts. Researchers ran a first-round RT-PCR on the TCR CDR3 using the HTBI primer set. TCRdb processed the multiplex PCR reads anew with MiXCR; each CDR3 protein has one entry. Among 450,000 to 550,000 distinct CDR3 sequences listed, approximately 25% were seen once. CDR1 SGHAT and CDR2 FQNNGV come from the germline V gene. The CDR3 sequence is 10 residues long. The germline V and J ends were trimmed by 8 bases and 3 bases, with 5 bases remaining between them. The data were obtained in a study of T cells in Graves' hyperthyroidism and ophthalmopathy. Clinical Activity Scores of at least 3, NOSPECS grades of at least 4 and durations under 3 months characterized ophthalmopathy patients.

The chain links TRBV11-2 to TRBJ2-7, with D unresolved. This TCR came from a woman aged 25 to 45 with Graves' ophthalmopathy. The material sequenced was blood. CDR3 sequence (DNA): TGTGCCAGCGCCCACTACGAGCAGTACTTC. Translation: CASAHYEQYF.